This TCR beta chain was sequenced for a study of shared clonotypes between healthy human individuals. Assay used: immunoSEQ multiplex PCR; TCRdb lists only in-frame clones, some missing. Altogether around 2.3 million clones are present, 90% to 96% being singletons, with the ten largest covering over 0.1%. Whole-study results and caveats: Inspection by rarefaction showed sorted-subset sequencing to be incomplete despite large depth.

The CDR3 extends over 15 amino acids. V lost 6 bases to trimming and J lost 4 bases; unmatched junction nucleotides: 11. CDR1 MDHEN and CDR2 SYDVKM come from the germline V gene. As concerns this clone: Antigen unknown.

The sequencing sample was made of naive CD4+ T cells sorted from blood. Subset given: CD45RA+ positively selected. The TCR sequence derives from a man between 18 and 35 years old in good health. The chain uses TRBV28 and TRBJ1-2; 7 bases align to TRBD1. As DNA, the CDR3 is TGTGCCAGCAGCAAACGAGGGGGCAGGATCTATGGCTACACCTTC. Amino acid sequence: CASSKRGGRIYGYTF.